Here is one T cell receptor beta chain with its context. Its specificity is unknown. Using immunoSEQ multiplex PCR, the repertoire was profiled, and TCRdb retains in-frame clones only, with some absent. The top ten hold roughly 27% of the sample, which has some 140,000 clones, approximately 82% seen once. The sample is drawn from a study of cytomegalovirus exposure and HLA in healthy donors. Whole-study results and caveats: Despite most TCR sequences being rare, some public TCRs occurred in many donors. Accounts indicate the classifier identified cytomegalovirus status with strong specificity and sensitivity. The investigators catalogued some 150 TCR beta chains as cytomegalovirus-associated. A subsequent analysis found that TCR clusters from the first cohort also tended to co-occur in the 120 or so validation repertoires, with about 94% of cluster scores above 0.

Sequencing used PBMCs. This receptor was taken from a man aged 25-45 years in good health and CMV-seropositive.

CDR3: CASSTDRGGTEAFF. The CDR3 DNA follows: TGTGCCAGCAGCACCGACAGGGGAGGCACTGAAGCTTTCTTT. The rearrangement uses TRBV11-1 and TRBJ1-1; 8 nucleotides agree with TRBD1. V shed 5 bases and J 4 bases; nucleotides not matched to a gene: 6. This CDR3 spans 14 amino acids. Looked up from germline, CDR1 is SGHAT and CDR2 is FQDESV (reference sequence).